The rows below give T cell receptor beta chains drawn from one sample of a study of cytomegalovirus exposure and HLA in healthy donors. TCRdb's copy holds only in-frame clones and misses some; the assay was immunoSEQ multiplex PCR. The repertoire includes around 85,000 clones, about 77% of them detected once, and about 4% sits in the top ten. Source material: PBMCs. Receptors originate from a man aged 55 to 69 in good health and CMV-seronegative. Each CDR3 is given with its conserved first and last residue. A D gene is named only where the DNA matches it firmly. Clone size is shown for a subset of rows, as once, few, many or a class of expanded clone.

clone_size: .; j_call: TRBJ1-2; d_call: .; v_call: TRBV4-2; cdr3_nt: TGTGCCAGCAGCCAAGAATCCCCAGGCCCATTTAACTATGGCTACACCTTC; cdr3_aa: CASSQESPGPFNYGYTF
clone_size: .; j_call: TRBJ2-5; d_call: .; v_call: TRBV6-5; cdr3_nt: TGTGCCAGCGCGCCCACGGGAGAAGAGACCCAGTACTTC; cdr3_aa: CASAPTGEETQYF
clone_size: .; j_call: TRBJ2-7; d_call: TRBD2; v_call: TRBV9; cdr3_nt: TGTGCCAGCAGCGTAGGGGGAGGGGACCGCGAGCAGTACTTC; cdr3_aa: CASSVGGGDREQYF
clone_size: few; j_call: TRBJ2-7; d_call: .; v_call: TRBV27; cdr3_nt: TGTGCCAGCAGTTTATCAGGGTGGGCGGGGACCTATACGAAACAGTACTTC; cdr3_aa: CASSLSGWAGTYTKQYF
clone_size: .; j_call: TRBJ2-7; d_call: TRBD1; v_call: TRBV7-2; cdr3_nt: TGTGCCAGCAGCTCGAGGACGGACAGGGCGGTCGGGTACTTC; cdr3_aa: CASSSRTDRAVGYF
clone_size: .; j_call: TRBJ2-1; d_call: TRBD2; v_call: TRBV11-3; cdr3_nt: TGTGCCAGCAGCCGCCGGCAGCGGGGGGGCGACAATGAGCAGTTCTTC; cdr3_aa: CASSRRQRGGDNEQFF
clone_size: .; j_call: TRBJ2-3; d_call: TRBD1; v_call: TRBV10-3; cdr3_nt: TGTGCCGCAGGCGCGGCCGAGGGGGCTAAAAGGGATACGCAGTATTTT; cdr3_aa: CAAGAAEGAKRDTQYF
clone_size: .; j_call: TRBJ1-4; d_call: .; v_call: TRBV5-1; cdr3_nt: TGCGCCAGCAGTCGGGATGGCCGGGATGAAAAACTGTTTTTT; cdr3_aa: CASSRDGRDEKLFF
clone_size: .; j_call: TRBJ2-3; d_call: TRBD2; v_call: TRBV30; cdr3_nt: TGTGCCTGGAGTTCGGTGCGGGGGAGCACAGATACGCAGTATTTT; cdr3_aa: CAWSSVRGSTDTQYF
clone_size: .; j_call: TRBJ1-1; d_call: TRBD1; v_call: TRBV25-1; cdr3_nt: TGTGCCACCACGACAGGGAGTCGTACTGAAGCTTTCTTT; cdr3_aa: CATTTGSRTEAFF
clone_size: .; j_call: TRBJ2-7; d_call: .; v_call: TRBV2; cdr3_nt: TGTGCCAGCAGTGAAACCCCGGACTCCTACGAGCAGTACTTC; cdr3_aa: CASSETPDSYEQYF
clone_size: .; j_call: TRBJ2-2; d_call: .; v_call: TRBV7-3; cdr3_nt: TGTGCCAGCAGCCCCTCTTCGAACACCGGGGAGCTGTTTTTT; cdr3_aa: CASSPSSNTGELFF
clone_size: .; j_call: TRBJ2-3; d_call: .; v_call: TRBV5-1; cdr3_nt: TGCGCCAGCAGCTTGGATGGTTACAACACAGATACGCAGTATTTT; cdr3_aa: CASSLDGYNTDTQYF
clone_size: .; j_call: TRBJ1-2; d_call: TRBD1; v_call: TRBV4-2; cdr3_nt: TGTGCCAGCAGCCGGAAATCGTCCGGGACAGGCCCCGGGGATGGCTACACCTTC; cdr3_aa: CASSRKSSGTGPGDGYTF
clone_size: .; j_call: TRBJ2-6; d_call: .; v_call: TRBV14; cdr3_nt: TGTGCCAGCAGCCAAGATCGGGATGGGAAAGGGGCCAACGTCCTGACTTTC; cdr3_aa: CASSQDRDGKGANVLTF
clone_size: .; j_call: TRBJ2-1; d_call: TRBD2; v_call: TRBV9; cdr3_nt: TGTGCCAGCAGCGTAGCCCTAGCGGGGGGGTATGAGCAGTTCTTC; cdr3_aa: CASSVALAGGYEQFF
clone_size: .; j_call: TRBJ2-5; d_call: .; v_call: TRBV9; cdr3_nt: TGTGCCAGCAGCCCATTTGGCGACAGGTTAACGGGGGAGACCCAGTACTTC; cdr3_aa: CASSPFGDRLTGETQYF
clone_size: .; j_call: TRBJ2-3; d_call: .; v_call: TRBV19; cdr3_nt: TGTGCCAGTAGCCCCCTTGGGCAGGTCACAGATACGCAGTATTTT; cdr3_aa: CASSPLGQVTDTQYF
clone_size: .; j_call: TRBJ2-2; d_call: .; v_call: TRBV25-1; cdr3_nt: TGTGCCAGCAGTGAACAGATCTCCACCGGGGAGCTGTTTTTT; cdr3_aa: CASSEQISTGELFF
clone_size: .; j_call: TRBJ1-5; d_call: .; v_call: TRBV6-1; cdr3_nt: TGTGCCAGCAGACCAAACCAGGGCAATCAGCCCCAGCATTTT; cdr3_aa: CASRPNQGNQPQHF
clone_size: .; j_call: TRBJ1-2; d_call: .; v_call: TRBV2; cdr3_nt: TGTGCCAGCAAGCTTACGGCCCCGTCGGGTGGCTACACCTTC; cdr3_aa: CASKLTAPSGGYTF
clone_size: .; j_call: TRBJ2-5; d_call: TRBD2; v_call: TRBV7-3; cdr3_nt: TGTGCCAGTAGCTTATTCGGGGGGGAAAAAGAGACCCAGTACTTC; cdr3_aa: CASSLFGGEKETQYF
clone_size: .; j_call: TRBJ2-7; d_call: TRBD1; v_call: TRBV4-1; cdr3_nt: TGCGCCAGCAGCCAAGAAGGGTCAGGGGGCGTCTACGAGCAGTACTTC; cdr3_aa: CASSQEGSGGVYEQYF
clone_size: .; j_call: TRBJ1-6; d_call: TRBD1; v_call: TRBV19; cdr3_nt: TGTGCCAGTACCATAGACAGGGGCAATTCACCCCTCCACTTT; cdr3_aa: CASTIDRGNSPLHF
clone_size: .; j_call: TRBJ2-2; d_call: .; v_call: TRBV4-2; cdr3_nt: TGTGCCAGCAGCCAAGAGAGGGTCGAGCTGCTAACCGGGGAGCTGTTTTTT; cdr3_aa: CASSQERVELLTGELFF
clone_size: .; j_call: TRBJ2-5; d_call: TRBD2; v_call: TRBV5-1; cdr3_nt: TGCGCCAGCAGCACAACCGGCGGGGGGCGAGAGACCCAGTACTTC; cdr3_aa: CASSTTGGGRETQYF
clone_size: .; j_call: TRBJ2-3; d_call: TRBD2; v_call: TRBV2; cdr3_nt: TGTGCCAGGGGAGAGCGGGGGAGGGGAACAGATACGCAGTATTTT; cdr3_aa: CARGERGRGTDTQYF
clone_size: .; j_call: TRBJ1-2; d_call: .; v_call: TRBV19; cdr3_nt: TGTGCCAGTAGTATGGGGGGGGTCAGGTATGGCTACACCTTC; cdr3_aa: CASSMGGVRYGYTF
clone_size: .; j_call: TRBJ2-7; d_call: .; v_call: TRBV27; cdr3_nt: TGTGCCAGCAGAATTAGGTGGTATGGCGGGTTGGAGAGCTCCTACGAGCAGTACTTC; cdr3_aa: CASRIRWYGGLESSYEQYF
clone_size: .; j_call: TRBJ1-1; d_call: TRBD1; v_call: TRBV5-1; cdr3_nt: TGCGCCAGCAGCCTAGAAGGGAGGACAGGGGGCTTCACTGAAGCTTTCTTT; cdr3_aa: CASSLEGRTGGFTEAFF
clone_size: .; j_call: TRBJ2-5; d_call: .; v_call: TRBV7-3; cdr3_nt: TGTGCCAGCAGCTTAAACTGGTTAGAGACCCAGTACTTC; cdr3_aa: CASSLNWLETQYF
clone_size: .; j_call: TRBJ2-7; d_call: TRBD2; v_call: TRBV7-9; cdr3_nt: TGTTCCAGCAGCCGGGGGGGGTTATACGAGCAGTACTTC; cdr3_aa: CSSSRGGLYEQYF
clone_size: .; j_call: TRBJ1-1; d_call: .; v_call: TRBV5-6; cdr3_nt: TGTGCCAGCAGCTTGGCCATAGGGGTCCCGAACACTGAAGCTTTCTTT; cdr3_aa: CASSLAIGVPNTEAFF
clone_size: few; j_call: TRBJ2-3; d_call: .; v_call: TRBV2; cdr3_nt: TGTGCCAGCAGTGAAGCGCTGGGGACGGACTACACAGATACGCAGTATTTT; cdr3_aa: CASSEALGTDYTDTQYF
clone_size: .; j_call: TRBJ2-7; d_call: TRBD1; v_call: TRBV7-3; cdr3_nt: TGTGCCAGCAGCTTCACAGGGACAGGGGGCGGGCAGTACTTC; cdr3_aa: CASSFTGTGGGQYF
clone_size: .; j_call: TRBJ1-1; d_call: .; v_call: TRBV6-5; cdr3_nt: TGTGCCAGCAGCCGCGGGGTGAACACTGAAGCTTTCTTT; cdr3_aa: CASSRGVNTEAFF
clone_size: .; j_call: TRBJ2-6; d_call: .; v_call: TRBV27; cdr3_nt: TGTGCCAGCAGTTTATTATCGGGAATTCGCTCTGGGGCCAACGTCCTGACTTTC; cdr3_aa: CASSLLSGIRSGANVLTF
clone_size: .; j_call: TRBJ1-2; d_call: .; v_call: TRBV18; cdr3_nt: TGTGCCAGCTCAGACAGGAGCACTAACTATGGCTACACCTTC; cdr3_aa: CASSDRSTNYGYTF
clone_size: .; j_call: TRBJ1-2; d_call: TRBD1; v_call: TRBV6-5; cdr3_nt: TGTGCCAGCAGTCCAAGACAGGGGAGGGACTACACCTTC; cdr3_aa: CASSPRQGRDYTF
clone_size: .; j_call: TRBJ2-1; d_call: .; v_call: TRBV11-2; cdr3_nt: TGTGCCAGCAGCTTAGGACTGCTCAACAATGAGCAGTTCTTC; cdr3_aa: CASSLGLLNNEQFF
clone_size: .; j_call: TRBJ2-1; d_call: TRBD2; v_call: TRBV9; cdr3_nt: TGTGCCAGCAGCGCAACCGGGACTAGTATTTGGGGTCTGTTCTTC; cdr3_aa: CASSATGTSIWGLFF
clone_size: .; j_call: TRBJ2-1; d_call: .; v_call: TRBV6-5; cdr3_nt: TGTGCCAGCAGTTCGGGGGGCGGGGATGAGCAGTTCTTC; cdr3_aa: CASSSGGGDEQFF
clone_size: .; j_call: TRBJ1-1; d_call: .; v_call: TRBV29-1; cdr3_nt: TGCAGCGTATCTCGGGTCACTGAAGCTTTCTTT; cdr3_aa: CSVSRVTEAFF
clone_size: .; j_call: TRBJ1-6; d_call: .; v_call: TRBV1; cdr3_nt: TGCACCAGCAGCCCCCCCCCGGGTCCGAATTCACCCCTCCACTTT; cdr3_aa: CTSSPPPGPNSPLHF
clone_size: .; j_call: TRBJ1-1; d_call: .; v_call: TRBV6-5; cdr3_nt: TGTGCCAGCAGTGGGTCTACAGGGTCTACTGAAGCTTTCTTT; cdr3_aa: CASSGSTGSTEAFF
clone_size: .; j_call: TRBJ2-1; d_call: TRBD1; v_call: TRBV4-1; cdr3_nt: TGCGCCAGCAGCCAGGAACCAGACAGGGTCCACAATGAGCAGTTCTTC; cdr3_aa: CASSQEPDRVHNEQFF
clone_size: few; j_call: TRBJ2-7; d_call: TRBD1; v_call: TRBV2; cdr3_nt: TGTGCCAGCAGCGACGCCCCTGTCACCGGGACAGACTACACCGAGCAGTACTTC; cdr3_aa: CASSDAPVTGTDYTEQYF
clone_size: few; j_call: TRBJ2-5; d_call: .; v_call: TRBV7-9; cdr3_nt: TGTGCCAGCAGCTCGTCGTTCGAAGAGACCCAGTACTTC; cdr3_aa: CASSSSFEETQYF
clone_size: .; j_call: TRBJ1-6; d_call: TRBD1; v_call: TRBV7-9; cdr3_nt: TGTGCCAGCAGCTTGGAAGGACAGGGAGGTTCACCCCTCCACTTT; cdr3_aa: CASSLEGQGGSPLHF
clone_size: .; j_call: TRBJ2-3; d_call: .; v_call: TRBV7-9; cdr3_nt: TGTTCCAGCAGCTACCCCCTCAGCTCCAGGGGCTTCACAGATACGCAGTATTTT; cdr3_aa: CSSSYPLSSRGFTDTQYF
clone_size: .; j_call: TRBJ2-1; d_call: TRBD2; v_call: TRBV5-1; cdr3_nt: TGCGCCAGCAGCGGGGGACTAGCGGCCTACAATGAGCAGTTCTTC; cdr3_aa: CASSGGLAAYNEQFF
clone_size: .; j_call: TRBJ2-3; d_call: TRBD2; v_call: TRBV4-1; cdr3_nt: TGCGCCAGCAGCCCCCCCGGGAGGTGGCAGTATTTT; cdr3_aa: CASSPPGRWQYF
clone_size: .; j_call: TRBJ1-1; d_call: .; v_call: TRBV2; cdr3_nt: TGTGCCAGCAGTGAGCAGGGGTACACTGAAGCTTTCTTT; cdr3_aa: CASSEQGYTEAFF
clone_size: .; j_call: TRBJ2-7; d_call: TRBD1; v_call: TRBV27; cdr3_nt: TGTGCCAGCAGTTCTATTGGGGGGTTTGTGGGACAGGGGTCTCGGGAGTCCTACGAGCAGTACTTC; cdr3_aa: CASSSIGGFVGQGSRESYEQYF
clone_size: .; j_call: TRBJ2-7; d_call: .; v_call: TRBV27; cdr3_nt: TGTGCCAGCAGTTCCCGGGTGTCGCTTCCCTACGAGCAGTACTTC; cdr3_aa: CASSSRVSLPYEQYF
clone_size: .; j_call: TRBJ2-7; d_call: .; v_call: TRBV9; cdr3_nt: TGTGCCAGCAGCTCCCACACTGGGCTTACCTACGAGCAGTACTTC; cdr3_aa: CASSSHTGLTYEQYF
clone_size: once; j_call: TRBJ2-3; d_call: .; v_call: TRBV7-3; cdr3_nt: TGTGCCAGCAGCGGATCCGGGGGAGCCACAGATACGCAGTATTTT; cdr3_aa: CASSGSGGATDTQYF